These T cell receptor beta chains were read from a single sample in a study of early T cells in non-severe SARS-CoV-2 infection. Using its own MiXCR run on the 5' RACE reads, TCRdb lists one record per CDR3 protein. The data hold 70,000 to 90,000 distinct CDR3 sequences, with around a sixth observed a single time. Sequenced material: whole blood. The receptors here all came from an adult who was a healthcare worker with PCR-confirmed SARS-CoV-2 infection or an uninfected control (not recorded which). The CDR3 runs from the conserved cysteine through the conserved F or W. D genes are given only for firm matches. Where a row states a size, it is once, few, many or the class of an expanded clone; other rows omit it.

d_call,v_call,cdr3_length,clone_size,j_call,cdr3_aa,cdr3_nt
-,TRBV11-2,15,-,TRBJ1-5,CASSVLSGGDQPQHF,TGTGCCAGCAGCGTACTCTCCGGGGGTGACCAGCCCCAGCATTTT
-,TRBV5-1,15,few,TRBJ2-2,CASSLGHTNTGELFF,TGCGCCAGCAGCTTGGGACACACGAACACCGGGGAGCTGTTTTTT
-,TRBV10-2,16,many,TRBJ1-6,CASSLNPGTPPSPLHF,TGCGCCAGCAGCCTAAATCCCGGGACACCTCCTTCACCCCTCCACTTT
-,TRBV27,13,-,TRBJ2-5,CASSPQGGETQYF,TGTGCCAGCAGTCCTCAGGGAGGAGAGACCCAGTACTTC
-,TRBV28,12,-,TRBJ1-1,CATTPRDTEAFF,TGTGCCACTACCCCTAGGGACACTGAAGCTTTCTTT
-,TRBV27,17,-,TRBJ2-2,CASSLSLALANTGELFF,TGTGCCAGCAGTTTATCGCTAGCCCTGGCGAACACCGGGGAGCTGTTTTTT
-,TRBV19,15,-,TRBJ2-2,CASSIQGTPAGELFF,TGTGCCAGTAGTATACAGGGTACCCCCGCCGGGGAGCTGTTTTTT
-,TRBV12-3/TRBV12-4,14,few,TRBJ2-1,CASSYTGSYNEQFF,TGTGCCAGCAGTTACACAGGGAGCTACAATGAGCAGTTCTTC
TRBD2,TRBV3-1,20,many,TRBJ2-4,CASSQKGSASGTLAKNIQYF,TGTGCCAGCAGCCAAAAAGGATCGGCTAGCGGGACTCTAGCCAAAAACATTCAGTACTTC
-,TRBV2,16,few,TRBJ2-1,CATPQIPGDPNNEQFF,TGTGCCACCCCACAGATCCCGGGAGACCCAAACAATGAGCAGTTCTTC
-,TRBV7-9,13,few,TRBJ1-2,CASSLLRDDGYTF,TGTGCCAGCAGCTTACTCAGGGACGATGGCTACACCTTC
-,TRBV7-9,14,many,TRBJ1-2,CASSLGGTAPGYTF,TGTGCCAGCAGCTTGGGGGGGACTGCTCCCGGCTACACCTTC
-,TRBV9,12,few,TRBJ1-1,CASSATGNQAFF,TGTGCCAGCAGCGCAACAGGGAATCAAGCTTTCTTT
-,TRBV7-6,15,-,TRBJ1-1,CASSLEPGQNTEAFF,TGTGCCAGCAGCTTAGAGCCCGGACAGAACACTGAAGCTTTCTTT
TRBD1,TRBV29-1,14,few,TRBJ2-7,CSAQRGGQGQKQYF,TGCAGCGCCCAGAGGGGGGGACAGGGACAAAAGCAGTACTTC
TRBD2,TRBV7-3,15,many,TRBJ2-5,CASSSGLAGVETQYF,TGTGCCAGCAGCTCCGGACTAGCGGGAGTAGAGACCCAGTACTTC
-,TRBV9,15,-,TRBJ2-1,CASSVDPGSHNEQFF,TGTGCCAGCAGCGTAGATCCAGGGTCCCACAATGAGCAGTTCTTC
-,TRBV27,11,-,TRBJ1-1,CASMERTEAFF,TGTGCCAGCATGGAGCGAACTGAAGCTTTCTTT
TRBD1,TRBV12-3/TRBV12-4,15,-,TRBJ1-2,CASSRGQATSYGYTF,TGTGCCAGCAGCCGGGGACAGGCCACTTCCTATGGCTACACCTTC
-,TRBV20-1,16,many,TRBJ1-5,CSARRWDIYGNQPQHF,TGCAGTGCTAGACGATGGGACATTTATGGCAATCAGCCCCAGCATTTT
TRBD1,TRBV6-1,16,many,TRBJ1-4,CASSESAGGSNEKLFF,TGTGCCAGCAGTGAATCCGCAGGGGGGAGTAATGAAAAACTGTTTTTT
TRBD2,TRBV29-1,13,-,TRBJ2-1,CSGSRGGQTEQFF,TGCAGCGGCTCGCGGGGGGGCCAGACTGAGCAGTTCTTC
-,TRBV2,15,many,TRBJ1-2,CASLEIPMEGYGYTF,TGTGCCAGCCTGGAGATTCCAATGGAGGGCTATGGCTACACCTTC
-,TRBV19,14,few,TRBJ1-2,CASSIRGANYGYTF,TGTGCCAGTAGTATACGGGGGGCTAACTATGGCTACACCTTC
TRBD2,TRBV19,16,-,TRBJ2-2,CASLGLAGKFTGELFF,TGTGCCAGCCTCGGACTAGCGGGAAAGTTCACCGGGGAGCTGTTTTTT
-,TRBV6-2/TRBV6-3,15,many,TRBJ2-6,CASSTDSSGANVLTF,TGTGCCAGCAGTACCGACAGCTCTGGGGCCAACGTCCTGACTTTC
TRBD1,TRBV20-1,14,-,TRBJ1-1,CSAAGTVDDTEAFF,TGCAGTGCCGCCGGGACAGTGGACGACACTGAAGCTTTCTTT
-,TRBV12-3/TRBV12-4,14,few,TRBJ2-3,CASSLSAGPHAQYF,TGTGCCAGCAGTTTGTCTGCGGGGCCCCATGCGCAGTATTTT
-,TRBV6-6,13,-,TRBJ1-5,CASSSAGNQPQHF,TGTGCCAGCAGTTCAGCGGGGAATCAGCCCCAGCATTTT
TRBD1,TRBV20-1,13,-,TRBJ1-2,CSATTGDGYGYTF,TGCAGTGCTACTACAGGGGACGGCTATGGCTACACCTTC
-,TRBV4-1,13,-,TRBJ2-5,CASSQAHQETQYF,TGCGCCAGCAGCCAAGCACATCAAGAGACCCAGTACTTC
-,TRBV4-3,15,few,TRBJ2-5,CASSHSRGGQETQYF,TGCGCCAGCAGCCATTCCAGGGGAGGCCAAGAGACCCAGTACTTC
TRBD1,TRBV7-7,14,-,TRBJ2-5,CASSLARGQETQYF,TGTGCTAGCAGCTTAGCCAGGGGGCAAGAGACCCAGTACTTC
-,TRBV27,14,few,TRBJ2-7,CASSLSQGLREQYF,TGTGCCAGCAGTTTATCCCAGGGTCTGAGGGAGCAGTACTTC
-,TRBV20-1,14,-,TRBJ1-1,CSALNRVGNTEAFF,TGCAGTGCGCTGAACAGGGTCGGGAACACTGAAGCTTTCTTT
-,TRBV20-1,15,-,TRBJ2-1,CSARVRKGRGNEQFF,TGCAGTGCTAGAGTACGAAAGGGGAGAGGCAATGAGCAGTTCTTC
-,TRBV20-1,15,-,TRBJ2-1,CSAGEGGANYNEQFF,TGCAGTGCTGGAGAAGGCGGCGCTAACTACAATGAGCAGTTCTTC
-,TRBV9,15,many,TRBJ2-2,CASSVGQTNTGELFF,TGTGCCAGCAGCGTAGGGCAGACGAACACCGGGGAGCTGTTTTTT
TRBD1,TRBV29-1,13,many,TRBJ1-3,CSVAETGGNTIYF,TGCAGCGTTGCCGAGACAGGGGGAAACACCATATATTTT
-,TRBV12-3/TRBV12-4,14,few,TRBJ2-3,CASSRSFGTDTQYF,TGTGCCAGCAGCCGGTCCTTTGGAACAGATACGCAGTATTTT
-,TRBV6-1,12,-,TRBJ2-3,CASSEGVDTQYF,TGTGCCAGCAGTGAGGGTGTAGATACGCAGTATTTT
-,TRBV24-1,13,few,TRBJ2-3,CATSAKATDTQYF,TGTGCCACCAGTGCGAAGGCCACAGATACGCAGTATTTT
-,TRBV28,12,few,TRBJ1-1,CASTYMGTEAFF,TGTGCCAGCACTTATATGGGCACTGAAGCTTTCTTT
TRBD1,TRBV14,15,-,TRBJ2-1,CASSQDDRGYNEQFF,TGTGCCAGCAGCCAAGATGACAGGGGCTACAATGAGCAGTTCTTC
-,TRBV20-1,15,few,TRBJ2-5,CSARDIGHPGETQYF,TGCAGTGCTAGAGATATCGGACACCCTGGGGAGACCCAGTACTTC